The following is a TCR beta chain sequence with its context. This sample is drawn from a study of T cell responses to AZD1222 COVID-19 vaccine. CDR1 is LNHDA, CDR2 SQIVND, per germline (reference sequence). Trimming took off 2 bases at V and 0 bases at J, with 13 bases between the two ends. CDR3 length: 17 residues. The method was immunoSEQ multiplex PCR; TCRdb's version includes in-frame clones alone and lacks a portion of them. This sample has 150,000 to 200,000 clones, with about 88% found just once. The receptor was isolated from an adult who received the AZD1222 COVID-19 vaccine. The chain uses TRBV19 and TRBJ1-4; perhaps TRBD1 as D (6 bases). The sample here was peripheral blood, taken 28 days after the second AZD1222 dose. The CDR3 region is CASSINREIATNEKLFF. CDR3 bases: TGTGCCAGTAGTATAAACAGGGAGATCGCAACTAATGAAAAACTGTTTTTT.